This T cell receptor beta chain appears in the sequencing data of a study of cytomegalovirus exposure and HLA in healthy donors. Study-wide results and limits: In a later analysis, compared with equally common non-associated chains, HLA-associated beta chains were more expanded. For most subjects, TCR beta sequences were reported to predict HLA-A and HLA-B alleles with accuracy. Analysis was carried out at a later point, and it linked a missense DCLRE1C variant to TCR beta V- and J-gene trimming. V segments that were indistinguishable, TRBV6-2 and TRBV6-3 among them, were omitted from analysis.

For this clone: Its target is unknown.

The CDR3 covers 15 residues. V trimming: 4 bases; J trimming: 9 bases; junction bases outside the gene matches: 8. The germline V gene has CDR1 SGDLS and CDR2 YYNGEE. Amplification used 60 Vbeta primers and 13 Jbeta primers. Profiling relied on immunoSEQ multiplex PCR, and the TCRdb table lists in-frame clones only, not all of them. The sample holds about 140,000 clones, 75% to 80% seen once. V usage is TRBV9 and J usage is TRBJ2-1; TRBD2 matches at 12 bases. The source material was PBMCs. This clonotype was sampled from a man younger than 35 in good health and CMV-seronegative. The CDR3: CASSPSTSGGGEQFF. In nucleotides, the CDR3 is TGTGCCAGCAGCCCGTCGACTAGCGGGGGAGGTGAGCAGTTCTTC.